Each of the 3 T cell receptor beta chains below was sequenced from the same sample in a study of cytomegalovirus exposure and HLA in healthy donors. Clones were sequenced by immunoSEQ multiplex PCR, and TCRdb holds only the in-frame ones, with some missing. The data show some 120,000 clones, 89% seen once. Sequenced sample: PBMCs. The receptors come from a woman aged 18-29 years in good health and CMV-seronegative.

The chain uses TRBV28 and TRBJ1-5; 7 bases agree with TRBD1. This CDR3 region has 15 residues. Per the germline V gene, CDR1 is MDHEN and CDR2 is SYDVKM. The V segment lost 5 bases and the J segment 4 bases; nucleotides outside the gene matches: 8. The CDR3 coding sequence is TGTGCCAGCAGTCGTACGACAGGGAGGAATCAGCCCCAGCATTTT. Amino acids: CASSRTTGRNQPQHF.

This sequence joins TRBV6-1 and TRBJ2-7; D is unresolved. V was pared by 5 bases and J by 6 bases, with 14 bases between. Germline CDR1 and CDR2: MNHNS and SASEGT. The CDR3 extends over 13 amino acids. The CDR3 protein is CASSLRVLLEQYF. DNA for the CDR3: TGTGCCAGCAGTTTGAGAGTATTACTCGAGCAGTACTTC.

The chain is built from TRBV19 and TRBJ1-1, with D tentatively TRBD1 (6 bases). Per the germline V gene, CDR1 is LNHDA and CDR2 is SQIVND (reference sequence). Trimming stripped 3 bases from V and 8 bases from J, with 13 bases between. The CDR3 has 13 amino acids. CDR3: CASSIVGQVEAFF. CDR3 bases: TGTGCCAGTAGTATCGTGGGACAAGTCGAAGCTTTCTTT. Filled out from reference TRBV19 and TRBJ1-1, the complete variable domain reads DGGITQSPKYLFRKEGQNVTLSCEQNLNHDAMYWYRQDPGQGLRLIYYSQIVNDFQKGDIAEGYSVSREKKESFPLTVTSAQKNPTAFYLCASSIVGQVEAFFGQGTRLTVV.